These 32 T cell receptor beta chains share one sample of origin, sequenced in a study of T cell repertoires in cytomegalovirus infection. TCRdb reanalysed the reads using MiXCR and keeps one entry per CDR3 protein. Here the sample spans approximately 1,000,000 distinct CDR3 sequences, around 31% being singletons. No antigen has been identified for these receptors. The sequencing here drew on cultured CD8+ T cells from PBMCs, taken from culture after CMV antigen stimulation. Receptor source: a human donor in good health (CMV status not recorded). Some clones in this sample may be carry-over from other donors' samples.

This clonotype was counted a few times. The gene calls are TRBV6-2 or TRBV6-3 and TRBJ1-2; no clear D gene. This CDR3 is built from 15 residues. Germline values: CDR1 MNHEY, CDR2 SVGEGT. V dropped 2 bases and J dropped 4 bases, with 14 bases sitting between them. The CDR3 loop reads CASSYNDGIGYGYTF. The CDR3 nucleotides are TGTGCCAGCAGTTACAACGATGGGATCGGCTATGGCTACACCTTC.

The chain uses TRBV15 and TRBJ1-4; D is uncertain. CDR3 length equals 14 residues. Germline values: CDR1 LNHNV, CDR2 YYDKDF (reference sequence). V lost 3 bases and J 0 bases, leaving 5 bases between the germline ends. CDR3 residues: CATSRGSTNEKLFF. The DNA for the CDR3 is TGTGCCACCAGCAGGGGATCAACTAATGAAAAACTGTTTTTT.

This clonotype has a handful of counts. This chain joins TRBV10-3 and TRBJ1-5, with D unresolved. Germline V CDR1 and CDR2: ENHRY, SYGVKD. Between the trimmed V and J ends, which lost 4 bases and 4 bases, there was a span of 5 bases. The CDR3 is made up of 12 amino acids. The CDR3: CAISVSNQPQHF. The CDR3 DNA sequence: TGTGCCATCAGTGTATCAAATCAGCCCCAGCATTTT.

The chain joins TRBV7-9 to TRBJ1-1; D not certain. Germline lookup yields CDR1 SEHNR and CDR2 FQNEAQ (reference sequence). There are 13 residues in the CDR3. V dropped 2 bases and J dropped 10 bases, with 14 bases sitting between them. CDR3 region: CASSLNGESGAFF. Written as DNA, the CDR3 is TGTGCCAGCAGCTTAAACGGAGAGAGCGGAGCTTTCTTT.

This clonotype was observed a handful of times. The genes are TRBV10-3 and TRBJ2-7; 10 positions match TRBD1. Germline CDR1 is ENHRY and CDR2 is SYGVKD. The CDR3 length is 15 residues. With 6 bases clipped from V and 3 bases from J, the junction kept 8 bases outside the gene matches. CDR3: CAIRAGQGRVYEQYF. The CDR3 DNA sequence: TGTGCCATCAGGGCGGGACAGGGGAGAGTCTACGAGCAGTACTTC.

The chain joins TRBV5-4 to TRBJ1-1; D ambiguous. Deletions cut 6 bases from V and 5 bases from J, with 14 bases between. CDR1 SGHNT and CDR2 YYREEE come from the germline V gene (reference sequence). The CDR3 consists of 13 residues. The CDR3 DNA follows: TGTGCCAGCAACCGTAATGGGAGGACTGAAGCTTTCTTT. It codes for CASNRNGRTEAFF.

For the CDR3, the DNA is TGTGCCACCAGCAAGACAAGGGACAGGGACTCCTATGGCTACACCTTC. It yields the protein CATSKTRDRDSYGYTF. This sequence joins TRBV15 and TRBJ1-2, with 9 bases aligning to TRBD1. J lost 4 bases, V lost 4 bases, and 10 bases had no gene match. This CDR3 has 16 residues. Germline CDR1 LNHNV, CDR2 YYDKDF (reference sequence). The complete variable domain, with remaining parts taken from reference TRBV15 and TRBJ1-2, reads DAMVIQNPRYQVTQFGKPVTLSCSQTLNHNVMYWYQQKSSQAPKLLFHYYDKDFNNEADTPDNFQSRRPNTSFCFLDIRSPGLGDTAMYLCATSKTRDRDSYGYTFGSGTRLTVV.

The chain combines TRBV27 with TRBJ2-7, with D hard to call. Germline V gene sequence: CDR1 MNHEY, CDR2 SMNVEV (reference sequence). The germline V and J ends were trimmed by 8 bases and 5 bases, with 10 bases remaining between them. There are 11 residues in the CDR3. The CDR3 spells CASRSGDEQYV. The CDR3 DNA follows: TGTGCCAGCCGCAGTGGGGACGAGCAGTACGTC.

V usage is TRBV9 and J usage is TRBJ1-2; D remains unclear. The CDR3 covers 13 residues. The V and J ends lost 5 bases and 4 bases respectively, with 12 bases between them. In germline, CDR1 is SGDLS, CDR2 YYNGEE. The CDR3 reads CASRNTGPYGYTF. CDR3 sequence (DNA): TGTGCCAGCAGGAATACTGGGCCCTATGGCTACACCTTC.

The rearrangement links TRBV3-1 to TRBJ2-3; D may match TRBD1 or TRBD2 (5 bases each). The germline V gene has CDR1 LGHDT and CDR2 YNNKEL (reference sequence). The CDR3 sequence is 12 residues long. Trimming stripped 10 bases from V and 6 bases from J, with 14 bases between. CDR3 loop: CATRRGADTQYF. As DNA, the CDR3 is TGTGCCACGCGACGAGGGGCGGATACGCAGTATTTT.

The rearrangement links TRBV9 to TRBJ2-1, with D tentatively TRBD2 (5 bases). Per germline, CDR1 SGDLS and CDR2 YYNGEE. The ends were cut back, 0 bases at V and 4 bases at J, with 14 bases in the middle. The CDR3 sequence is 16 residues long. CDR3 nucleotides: TGTGCCAGCAGCGTAGCGGGGAAGCTTTTATACAATGAGCAGTTCTTC. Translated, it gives CASSVAGKLLYNEQFF.

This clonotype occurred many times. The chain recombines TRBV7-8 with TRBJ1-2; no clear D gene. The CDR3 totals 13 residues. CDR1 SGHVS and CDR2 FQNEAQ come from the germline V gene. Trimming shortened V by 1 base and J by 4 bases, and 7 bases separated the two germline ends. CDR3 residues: CASSLVTVYGYTF. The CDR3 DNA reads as TGTGCCAGCAGCTTAGTAACAGTCTATGGCTACACCTTC.

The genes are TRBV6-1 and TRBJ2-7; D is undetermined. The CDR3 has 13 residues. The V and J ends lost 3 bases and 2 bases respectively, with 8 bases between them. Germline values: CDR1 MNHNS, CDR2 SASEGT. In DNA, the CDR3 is TGTGCCAGCAGTGACTTCCAGGCCTACGAGCAGTACTTC. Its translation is CASSDFQAYEQYF.

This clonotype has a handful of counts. CDR3 in DNA: TGTGCCAGCAGCGCCTCGGGGGCCGACGATAGCAATCAGCCCCAGCATTTT. This codes for CASSASGADDSNQPQHF. V gene TRBV7-9 combines with J gene TRBJ1-5, with D perhaps matching TRBD1 (6 bases). The CDR3 totals 17 residues. Germline CDR1 and CDR2: SEHNR and FQNEAQ (reference sequence). V was trimmed by 5 bases and J by 0 bases, leaving 17 bases between them.

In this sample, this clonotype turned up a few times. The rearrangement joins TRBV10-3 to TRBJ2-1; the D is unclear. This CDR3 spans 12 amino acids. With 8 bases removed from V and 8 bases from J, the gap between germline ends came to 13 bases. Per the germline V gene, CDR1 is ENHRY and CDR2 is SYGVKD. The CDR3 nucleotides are TGTGCCATCGCATACCCCTCGGATGAGCAGTTCTTC. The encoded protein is CAIAYPSDEQFF.

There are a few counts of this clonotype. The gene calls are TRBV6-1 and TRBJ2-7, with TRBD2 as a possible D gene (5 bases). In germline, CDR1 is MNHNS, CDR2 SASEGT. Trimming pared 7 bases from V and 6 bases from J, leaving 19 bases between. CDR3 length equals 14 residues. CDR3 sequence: CASTRRPGDLEQYV. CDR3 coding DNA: TGTGCCAGCACCCGGAGGCCCGGAGACCTCGAGCAGTACGTC.

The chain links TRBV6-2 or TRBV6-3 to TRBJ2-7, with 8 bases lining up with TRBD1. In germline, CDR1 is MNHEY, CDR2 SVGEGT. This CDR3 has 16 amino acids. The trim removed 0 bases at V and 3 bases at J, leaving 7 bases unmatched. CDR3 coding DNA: TGTGCCAGCAGTTACTCGAAAGACAGGGGAAACTACGAGCAGTACTTC. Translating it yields CASSYSKDRGNYEQYF.

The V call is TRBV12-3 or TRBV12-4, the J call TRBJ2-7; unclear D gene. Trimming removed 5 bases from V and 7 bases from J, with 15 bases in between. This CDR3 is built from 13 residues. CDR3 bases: TGTGCCAGCAGTGCCTTGGGGATGGGGGAGCAGTACTTC. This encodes CASSALGMGEQYF.

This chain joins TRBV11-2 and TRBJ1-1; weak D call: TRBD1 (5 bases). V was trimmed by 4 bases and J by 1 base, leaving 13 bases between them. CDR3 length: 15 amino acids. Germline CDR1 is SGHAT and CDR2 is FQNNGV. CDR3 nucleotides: TGTGCCAGCAGCTCACTCGACAGAACGAACACTGAAGCTTTCTTT. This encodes CASSSLDRTNTEAFF.

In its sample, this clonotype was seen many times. Here the CDR3 DNA reads TGTGCCAGCAGGGAAACAGGGAGCAATCAGCCCCAGCATTTT. Protein sequence: CASRETGSNQPQHF. The V and J genes are TRBV12-3 or TRBV12-4 and TRBJ1-5; D is possibly TRBD1 (6 bases). The CDR3 length is 14 residues. Trimming left V 6 bases short and J 1 base short, with 10 bases between.

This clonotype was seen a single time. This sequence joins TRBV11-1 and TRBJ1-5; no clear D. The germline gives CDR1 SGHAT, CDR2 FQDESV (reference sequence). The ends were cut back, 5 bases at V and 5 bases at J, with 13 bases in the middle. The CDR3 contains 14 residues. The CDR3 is CASSRGGPHQPQHF. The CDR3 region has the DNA TGTGCCAGCAGCCGCGGAGGGCCCCATCAGCCCCAGCATTTT.

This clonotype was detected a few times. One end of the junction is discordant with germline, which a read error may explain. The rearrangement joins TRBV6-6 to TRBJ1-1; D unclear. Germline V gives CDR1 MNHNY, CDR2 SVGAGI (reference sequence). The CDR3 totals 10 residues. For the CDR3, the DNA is TGTGCCAGTGAGAGAGCTGAGGCTTTCTTT. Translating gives CASERAEAFF.

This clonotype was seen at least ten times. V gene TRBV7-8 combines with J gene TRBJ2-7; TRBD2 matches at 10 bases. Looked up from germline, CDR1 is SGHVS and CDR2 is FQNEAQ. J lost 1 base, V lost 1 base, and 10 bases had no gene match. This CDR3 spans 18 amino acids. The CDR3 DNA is TGTGCCAGCAGCTTAGGTGTACTAGCGGGGATTCTATCCTACGAGCAGTACGTC. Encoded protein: CASSLGVLAGILSYEQYV.

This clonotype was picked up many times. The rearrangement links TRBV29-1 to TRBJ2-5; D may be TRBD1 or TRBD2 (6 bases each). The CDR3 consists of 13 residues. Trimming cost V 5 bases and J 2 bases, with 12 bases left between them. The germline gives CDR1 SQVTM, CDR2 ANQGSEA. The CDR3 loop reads CSVLQGGQETQYF. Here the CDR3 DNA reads TGCAGCGTTTTACAGGGAGGACAAGAGACCCAGTACTTC.

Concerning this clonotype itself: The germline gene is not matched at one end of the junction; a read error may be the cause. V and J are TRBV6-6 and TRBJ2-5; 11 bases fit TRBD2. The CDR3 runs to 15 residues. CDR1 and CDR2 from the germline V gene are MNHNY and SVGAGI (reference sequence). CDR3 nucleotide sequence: TGTGCCAGCAGTCCGGTAGCGGGGGGGCTGGAGACCCAGTATTTC. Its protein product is CASSPVAGGLETQYF.

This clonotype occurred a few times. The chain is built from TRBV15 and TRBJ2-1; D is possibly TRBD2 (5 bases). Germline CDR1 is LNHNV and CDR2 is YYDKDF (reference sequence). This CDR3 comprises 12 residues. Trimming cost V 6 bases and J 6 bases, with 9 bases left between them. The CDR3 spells CATRTGLNEQFF. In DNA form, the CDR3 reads TGTGCCACCAGAACCGGACTCAATGAGCAGTTCTTC.

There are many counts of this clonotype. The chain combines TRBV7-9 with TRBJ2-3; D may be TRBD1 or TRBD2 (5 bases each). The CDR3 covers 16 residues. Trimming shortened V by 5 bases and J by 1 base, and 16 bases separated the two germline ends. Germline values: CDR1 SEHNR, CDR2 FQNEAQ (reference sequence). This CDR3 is CASSLRGWDGTDTQYF. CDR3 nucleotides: TGTGCCAGCAGCCTACGGGGTTGGGACGGCACAGATACGCAGTATTTT.

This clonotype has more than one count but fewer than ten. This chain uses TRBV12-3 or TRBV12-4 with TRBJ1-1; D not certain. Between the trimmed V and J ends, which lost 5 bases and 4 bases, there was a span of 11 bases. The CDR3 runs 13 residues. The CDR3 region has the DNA TGTGCCAGCAGTGAGGTTGTTGGCACTGAAGCTTTCTTT. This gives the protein CASSEVVGTEAFF.

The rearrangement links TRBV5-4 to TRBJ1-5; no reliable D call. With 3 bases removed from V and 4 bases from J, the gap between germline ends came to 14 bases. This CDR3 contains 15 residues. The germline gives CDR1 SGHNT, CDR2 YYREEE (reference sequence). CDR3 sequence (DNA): TGTGCCAGCAGCTCCGAGGGATCAGCGAATCAGCCCCAGCATTTT. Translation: CASSSEGSANQPQHF.

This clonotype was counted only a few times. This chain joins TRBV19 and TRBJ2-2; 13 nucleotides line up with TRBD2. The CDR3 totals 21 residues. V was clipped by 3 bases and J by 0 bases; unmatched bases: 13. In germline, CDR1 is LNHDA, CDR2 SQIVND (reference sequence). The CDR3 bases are TGTGCCAGTAGTATCCACAGGGGGCAGGGACTAGCGGGGACGAACACCGGGGAGCTGTTTTTT. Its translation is CASSIHRGQGLAGTNTGELFF.

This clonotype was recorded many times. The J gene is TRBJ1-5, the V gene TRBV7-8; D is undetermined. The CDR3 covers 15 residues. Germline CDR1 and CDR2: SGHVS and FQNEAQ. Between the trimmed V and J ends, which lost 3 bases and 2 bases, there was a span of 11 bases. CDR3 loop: CASSFPGEGNQPQHF. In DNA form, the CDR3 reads TGTGCCAGCAGCTTTCCCGGGGAGGGCAATCAGCCCCAGCATTTT.

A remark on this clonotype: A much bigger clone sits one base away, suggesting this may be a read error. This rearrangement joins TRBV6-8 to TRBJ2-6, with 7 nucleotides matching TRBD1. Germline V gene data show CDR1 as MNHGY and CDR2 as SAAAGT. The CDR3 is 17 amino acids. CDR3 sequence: CANSWDSSPAGANVLTF. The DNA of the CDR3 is TGTGCCAACAGTTGGGACAGCTCCCCGGCTGGGGCCAACGTCCTGACTTTC.